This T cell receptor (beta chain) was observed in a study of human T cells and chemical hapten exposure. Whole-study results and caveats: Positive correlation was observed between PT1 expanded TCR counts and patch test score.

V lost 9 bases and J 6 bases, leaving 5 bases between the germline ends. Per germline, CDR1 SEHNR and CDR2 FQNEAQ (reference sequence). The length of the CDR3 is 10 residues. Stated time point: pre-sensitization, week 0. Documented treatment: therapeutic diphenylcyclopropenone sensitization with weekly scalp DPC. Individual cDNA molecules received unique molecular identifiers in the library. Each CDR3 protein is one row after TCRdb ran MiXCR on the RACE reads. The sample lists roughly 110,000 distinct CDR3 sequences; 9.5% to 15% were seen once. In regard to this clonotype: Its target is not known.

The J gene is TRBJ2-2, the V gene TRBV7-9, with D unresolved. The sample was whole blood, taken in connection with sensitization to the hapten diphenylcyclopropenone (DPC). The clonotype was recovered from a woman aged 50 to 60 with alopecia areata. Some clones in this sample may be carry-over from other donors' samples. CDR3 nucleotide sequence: TGTGCCAGATCCGCCGGGGAGCTGTTTTTT. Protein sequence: CARSAGELFF.